The TCR beta chain under discussion was sequenced for a study of T-cell reconstitution after alpha-beta-depleted transplantation in children. Overall study findings and caveats: Recipient T cells and thymic progenitors that survived were the source of the high TCRbeta diversity seen at day 60 in some patients. From newly produced T cells came most of the T-cell counts and diversity one year after transplant. As was reported, about two months after transplant, alpha-beta T cells came from several hundred expanded graft clones.

This clonotype was counted ten times or more. The target antigen is unknown. CDR1 and CDR2 (germline): SGHVS, FNYEAQ. The CDR3 is 16 residues long. With 1 base clipped from V and 5 bases from J, the junction kept 6 bases outside the gene matches. A TCRbeta library incorporating unique molecular identifiers was prepared. Via MiXCR, TCRdb re-called the PCR reads, giving one row per CDR3 protein. The profile shows some 70,000 distinct CDR3 sequences, 4.9% of them singletons. Here the sequenced sample was PBMCs, mostly from graft donor cells, taken 180 days after TCRalphabeta/CD19-depleted stem cell transplant. This chain uses TRBV7-6 with TRBJ2-2, with 8 bases lining up with TRBD2. This TCR was sampled from a boy in the first two years of life who had a stem cell transplant for acute myeloid leukemia, so the T cells may come from the graft donor. The CDR3 coding sequence is TGTGCCAGCAGCTTAGAGAGTCGCGGGGGGACCGGGGAGCTGTTTTTT. It codes for CASSLESRGGTGELFF.